This T cell receptor (beta chain) derives from a study of CD8+CD57+ T cells in acquired aplastic anemia. As for the study in general: 3 to 4 ug was the average amount of DNA from sorted CD4+ and CD8+ cells.

Broader study findings: The same twenty-nine CD8+ CDR3 sequences occurred in patients and in controls.

Genomic DNA templated the TCR beta VDJ and CDR3 profiling. MiXCR, applied by TCRdb to the reads, yields one record per CDR3 protein. This sample has approximately 120,000 distinct CDR3 sequences, with about 40% found just once. V lost 0 bases to trimming and J lost 1 base, with 4 bases between them. This CDR3 has 13 residues. The V gene's germline CDR1 is SGHRS and CDR2 YFSETQ. This clonotype was recorded at least ten times. What it binds is not known. Sequenced patients had shown CD8+CD57+ cell expansion by flow cytometry. Acquired aplastic anemia of severe grade affected all patients. The clonotype was recovered from a human donor with aplastic anemia. Sequencing used sorted CD4+, CD8+, or CD8+CD57+ T cells (not recorded which) from PBMCs. The rearrangement joins TRBV5-1 to TRBJ1-1, with no clear D. CDR3 in amino acids: CASSLERNTEAFF. In DNA form, the CDR3 reads TGCGCCAGCAGCTTGGAAAGGAACACTGAAGCTTTCTTT.